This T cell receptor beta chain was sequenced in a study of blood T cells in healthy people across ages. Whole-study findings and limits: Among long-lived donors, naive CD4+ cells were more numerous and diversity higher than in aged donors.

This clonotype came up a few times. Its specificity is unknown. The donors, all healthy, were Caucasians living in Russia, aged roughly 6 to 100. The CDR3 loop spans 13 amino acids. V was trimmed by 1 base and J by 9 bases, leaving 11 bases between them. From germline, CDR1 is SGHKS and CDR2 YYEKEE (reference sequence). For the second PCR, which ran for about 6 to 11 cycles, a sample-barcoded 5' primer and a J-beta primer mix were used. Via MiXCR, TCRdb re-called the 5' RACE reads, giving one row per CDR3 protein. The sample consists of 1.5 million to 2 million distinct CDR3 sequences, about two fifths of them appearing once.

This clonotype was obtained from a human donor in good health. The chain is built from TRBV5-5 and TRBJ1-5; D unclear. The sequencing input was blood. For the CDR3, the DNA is TGTGCCAGCAGCTTGAGGCCCGGGTGGCCCCAGCATTTT. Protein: CASSLRPGWPQHF.